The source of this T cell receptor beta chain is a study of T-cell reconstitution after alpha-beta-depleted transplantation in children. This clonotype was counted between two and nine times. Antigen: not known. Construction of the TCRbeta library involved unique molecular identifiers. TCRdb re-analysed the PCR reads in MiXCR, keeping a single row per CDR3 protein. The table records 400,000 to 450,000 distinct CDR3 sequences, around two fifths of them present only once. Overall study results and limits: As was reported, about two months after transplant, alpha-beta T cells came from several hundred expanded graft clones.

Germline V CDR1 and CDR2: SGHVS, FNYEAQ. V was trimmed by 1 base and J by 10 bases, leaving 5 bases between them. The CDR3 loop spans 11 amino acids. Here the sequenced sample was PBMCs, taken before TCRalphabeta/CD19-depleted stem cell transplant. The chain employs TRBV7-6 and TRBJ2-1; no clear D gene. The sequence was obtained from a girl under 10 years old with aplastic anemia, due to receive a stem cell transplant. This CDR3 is CASSLGQEQFF. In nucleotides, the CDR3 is TGTGCCAGCAGCTTAGGGCAGGAGCAGTTCTTC.